The 13 T cell receptor beta chains listed next were all sequenced from one sample in a study of cytomegalovirus exposure and HLA in healthy donors. With 60 Vbeta and 13 Jbeta primers, the PCR was carried out. TCRdb keeps only in-frame clones here, not all; method: immunoSEQ multiplex PCR. The sample contains about 98,000 clones, 70% to 80% of which appear only once. Sequenced sample: PBMCs. The receptors stem from a man aged 18 to 29 in good health and CMV-seropositive.

V usage is TRBV29-1 and J usage is TRBJ1-2; perhaps TRBD1 as D (5 bases). The germline CDR1 and CDR2 sequences are SQVTM and ANQGSEA. Trimming removed 2 bases at V and 0 bases at J, with 7 bases between. CDR3 length: 13 residues. CDR3 in amino acids: CSVEQGPNYGYTF. In DNA, the CDR3 is TGCAGCGTTGAACAGGGCCCTAACTATGGCTACACCTTC.

This clone was observed a single time. V gene TRBV25-1 combines with J gene TRBJ1-6, with D unresolved. There are 15 residues in the CDR3. Germline CDR1 and CDR2: MGHDK and SYGVNS. V shed 1 base and J shed 9 bases, with 13 bases lying between them. CDR3 nucleotides: TGTGCCAGCAGTGAATTTGAGGGCCTCCTTTCACCCCTCCACTTT. Protein sequence: CASSEFEGLLSPLHF.

A single count supports this clone. The rearrangement joins TRBV19 to TRBJ2-6, with 8 bases identical to TRBD1. After removal of 6 bases from V and 4 bases from J, the junction contained 5 bases not matched to a gene. This CDR3 spans 15 amino acids. Germline CDR1 LNHDA, CDR2 SQIVND (reference sequence). CDR3 in amino acids: CASRGRGLGANVLTF. The CDR3 DNA sequence: TGTGCCAGTAGGGGCAGGGGGCTCGGGGCCAACGTCCTGACTTTC.

The genes are TRBV19 and TRBJ2-7, with D maybe TRBD1 (5 bases). This CDR3 contains 14 residues. V shed 3 bases and J shed 1 base, with 10 bases lying between them. Germline V gene lookup returns CDR1 LNHDA and CDR2 SQIVND (reference sequence). The CDR3 nucleotides read TGTGCCAGTAGTATTTTCGCAGGGTCCTACGAGCAGTACTTC. Amino acid sequence: CASSIFAGSYEQYF.

The V call is TRBV15, the J call TRBJ2-5; TRBD2 might be the D (6 bases). V was trimmed by 4 bases and J by 2 bases, leaving 11 bases between them. This CDR3 contains 14 residues. Germline lookup yields CDR1 LNHNV and CDR2 YYDKDF (reference sequence). The CDR3 sequence is CATSTLGLQETQYF. The CDR3 coding sequence is TGTGCCACCAGCACCCTAGGACTACAAGAGACCCAGTACTTC.

This chain links TRBV7-7 with TRBJ2-3; D may be TRBD2 (5 bases). The CDR3 length is 13 residues. V shed 5 bases and J shed 6 bases, with 12 bases lying between them. The germline gives CDR1 SSHAT, CDR2 FNYEAQ (reference sequence). The CDR3 region is CASSPSPGDTQYF. DNA of the CDR3: TGTGCCAGCAGCCCCTCGCCGGGGGATACGCAGTATTTT.

The CDR3 nucleotides read TGCGCCAGCAGCCCCGGGACAGGGGAACCCCAGCATTTT. Protein: CASSPGTGEPQHF. V usage is TRBV5-1 and J usage is TRBJ1-5; 10 nucleotides match TRBD1. V dropped 4 bases and J dropped 10; count of bases not matched to a gene: 5. This CDR3 is 13 amino acids long. CDR1 is SGHRS and CDR2 is YFSETQ in the germline V gene.

This clone was picked up a small number of times. The chain combines TRBV12-5 with TRBJ2-1; TRBD2 matches 8 bases. V was pared by 8 bases and J by 5 bases, with 11 bases of the junction left unmatched. CDR1 is LGHNT, CDR2 FRNRAP, per germline. The CDR3 has 15 residues. The CDR3 DNA reads as TGTGCTAGTTCGGTCGGGGGGGGATCCCACAATGAGCAGTTCTTC. This codes for CASSVGGGSHNEQFF.

The CDR3 here is CASSLPGQGYNEQFF. CDR3 bases: TGTGCCAGCAGTTTACCGGGACAGGGGTACAATGAGCAGTTCTTC. The rearrangement links TRBV28 to TRBJ2-1; 10 nucleotides align to TRBD1. CDR1 and CDR2 from the germline V gene are MDHEN and SYDVKM. Germline trimming cut 2 bases from V and 4 bases from J; bases unmatched to any gene: 2. The CDR3 consists of 15 residues.

The rearrangement links TRBV7-9 to TRBJ1-3; D perhaps matches TRBD1 (6 bases). The CDR3 sequence is 13 residues long. V lost 4 bases, J lost 4 bases, and 8 bases lay in between. The germline gives CDR1 SEHNR, CDR2 FQNEAQ (reference sequence). In DNA, the CDR3 is TGTGCCAGCAGCTCCGGACAGGGAAACACCATATATTTT. Its protein is CASSSGQGNTIYF.

The chain combines TRBV5-1 with TRBJ2-7, with 8 bases fitting TRBD1. V shed 0 bases and J 6 bases; nucleotides not matched to a gene: 11. The CDR3 has 16 residues. The germline CDR1 and CDR2 sequences are SGHRS and YFSETQ. The DNA for the CDR3 is TGCGCCAGCAGCTTGGCCGCCAGGGGGCTTTATGGCGAGCAGTACTTC. As protein: CASSLAARGLYGEQYF.

This clone has just one count. V usage is TRBV7-3 and J usage is TRBJ2-3, with TRBD2 matching over 10 bases. The CDR3 runs 16 residues. Germline V gene data show CDR1 as SGHTA and CDR2 as FQGTGA. Germline trimming cut 4 bases from V and 3 bases from J; bases unmatched to any gene: 7. The CDR3 loop is CASSSVAGGSTDTQYF. The CDR3 region has the DNA TGTGCCAGCAGCTCCGTAGCGGGGGGAAGTACAGATACGCAGTATTTT.

The rearrangement joins TRBV7-9 to TRBJ2-2, with TRBD1 matching 7 bases. Germline CDR1 is SEHNR and CDR2 is FQNEAQ (reference sequence). Unmatched junction bases numbered 2, after V lost 2 bases and J lost 2 bases. The CDR3 is 15 residues long. The CDR3 here is CASSLSGGNTGELFF. CDR3 sequence (DNA): TGTGCCAGCAGCTTATCAGGGGGAAACACCGGGGAGCTGTTTTTT.